This TCR beta chain was obtained from a study of T cells expressing NK-cell markers. Study information: Obtained from sorted CD3+CD56+NKG2C+, CD3+CD56+NKG2C- and CD3+CD56-NKG2C+ T cells were the TCR beta repertoires. HCMV seropositivity marked seven of the eight sequenced donors; one was seronegative. Study-wide findings and caveats: The dominant NKG2C+ clonotypes represented about 1.0-7.0% of CD8+ T cells in six donors. For a few donors, these clonotypes were likewise the leading ones in the CD3+CD56-NKG2C+ fraction.

This CDR3 has 14 residues. CDR1 and CDR2 from the germline V gene are SQVTM and ANQGSEA. A note on this clonotype: Antigen unknown.

No DNA is given; TCRdb re-called the 5' RACE reads and lists each CDR3 protein once. The sample holds some 280,000 distinct CDR3 sequences. Sample: blood T cells: a sorted CD56 or NKG2C T cell subset, CD4+ or CD8+ T cells, or bulk PBMC T cells (not recorded which). The genes are TRBV29-1 and TRBJ2-5; lacking DNA, the TRBD1 call made by TCRdb goes unchecked. The clonotype originates from a young man in good health. Here the CDR3 reads CSVALSGREETQYF. The whole variable domain, filled in from reference TRBV29-1 and TRBJ2-5, reads SAVISQKPSRDICQRGTSLTIQCQVDSQVTMMFWYRQQPGQSLTLIATANQGSEATYESGFVIDKFPISRPNLTFSTLTVSNMSPEDSSIYLCSVALSGREETQYFGPGTRLLVL.